Listed below are T cell receptor beta chains from one sample, sequenced in a study of control samples from healthy donors and cancer patients. Here immunoSEQ multiplex PCR was the method, and the copy in TCRdb shows in-frame clones only, minus some. The sample carries around 130,000 clones, about 91% recorded once. The specimen was blood. The source is a man younger than 30 in good health. CDR3s leave out the opening cysteine and the closing phenylalanine or tryptophan. Each record gives: V gene, clone size, CDR3 protein. Clone size is stated in some rows and not others, as once, few, many or a class when expanded.

V gene: TRBV9; clone size: once; CDR3 protein: ASSVGGGSTEAF
V gene: TRBV7-9; clone size: .; CDR3 protein: ASSLGTGLDSPLH
V gene: TRBV6-6; clone size: once; CDR3 protein: ASSTRQGANYGYT
V gene: TRBV4-1; clone size: once; CDR3 protein: ASSPRSPSQRRNTEAF
V gene: TRBV7-9; clone size: .; CDR3 protein: ASSRLSGTAIDNSPLH
V gene: TRBV6-4; clone size: .; CDR3 protein: ASSDSGQNTGELF
V gene: TRBV5-5; clone size: .; CDR3 protein: ASTPVGGFNSPLH
V gene: TRBV5-1; clone size: .; CDR3 protein: ASSPPGRVYEQY
V gene: TRBV29-1; clone size: once; CDR3 protein: SVEAGTYYNEQF
V gene: TRBV7-3; clone size: .; CDR3 protein: ASRQGGTLNNEQF
V gene: TRBV5-4; clone size: few; CDR3 protein: ASSTGQYTGELF
V gene: TRBV25-1; clone size: .; CDR3 protein: ASSEYGTALSGANVLT
V gene: TRBV29-1; clone size: .; CDR3 protein: SVRLRTDTQY
V gene: TRBV7-9; clone size: once; CDR3 protein: ASSLGLPTDTQY
V gene: TRBV27; clone size: once; CDR3 protein: ASSPLLSSGANVLT
V gene: TRBV6-5; clone size: .; CDR3 protein: ASSSGQNTGELF
V gene: TRBV6-4; clone size: few; CDR3 protein: ASSEAGDTGELF
V gene: TRBV2; clone size: .; CDR3 protein: ASSADRGRDTQY
V gene: TRBV19; clone size: once; CDR3 protein: ASSMSSGGTDTQY
V gene: TRBV27; clone size: .; CDR3 protein: ASRKLQGAHEQY